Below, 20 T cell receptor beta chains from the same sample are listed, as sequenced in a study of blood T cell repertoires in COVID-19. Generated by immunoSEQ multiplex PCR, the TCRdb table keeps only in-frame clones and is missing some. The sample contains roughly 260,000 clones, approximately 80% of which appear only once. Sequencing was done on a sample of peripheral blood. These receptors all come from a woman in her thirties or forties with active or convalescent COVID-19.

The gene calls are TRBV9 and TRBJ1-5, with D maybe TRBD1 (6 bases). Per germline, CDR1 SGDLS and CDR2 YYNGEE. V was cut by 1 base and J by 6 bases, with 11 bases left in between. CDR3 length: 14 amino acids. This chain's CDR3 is CASSVSGAGQPQHF. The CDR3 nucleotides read TGTGCCAGCAGCGTATCAGGGGCAGGTCAGCCCCAGCATTTT.

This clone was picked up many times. The CDR3, as DNA: TGTGCCAGTAGTGCGGGACAGGAACGGGGCTATGGCTACACCTTC. Protein: CASSAGQERGYGYTF. The chain is built from TRBV19 and TRBJ1-2; TRBD1 matches 8 bases. This CDR3 spans 15 amino acids. V lost 5 bases to trimming and J lost 4 bases; unmatched junction nucleotides: 9. Germline-derived CDR1 and CDR2 are LNHDA and SQIVND (reference sequence). Drawing the rest from reference TRBV19 and TRBJ1-2, the complete variable domain is DGGITQSPKYLFRKEGQNVTLSCEQNLNHDAMYWYRQDPGQGLRLIYYSQIVNDFQKGDIAEGYSVSREKKESFPLTVTSAQKNPTAFYLCASSAGQERGYGYTFGSGTRLTVV.

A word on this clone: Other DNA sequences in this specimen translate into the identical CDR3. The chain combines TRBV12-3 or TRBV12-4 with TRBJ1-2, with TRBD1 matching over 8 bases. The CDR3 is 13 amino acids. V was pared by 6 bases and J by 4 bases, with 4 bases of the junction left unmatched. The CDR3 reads CASSLTGAYGYTF. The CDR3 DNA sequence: TGTGCCAGCAGCTTGACAGGGGCCTATGGCTACACCTTC.

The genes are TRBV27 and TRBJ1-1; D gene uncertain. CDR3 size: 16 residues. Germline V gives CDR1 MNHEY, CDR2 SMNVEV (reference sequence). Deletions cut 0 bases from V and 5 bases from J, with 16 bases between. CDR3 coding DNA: TGTGCCAGCAGTTTATCGATTTCGGCAGGTGGGACTGAAGCTTTCTTT. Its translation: CASSLSISAGGTEAFF.

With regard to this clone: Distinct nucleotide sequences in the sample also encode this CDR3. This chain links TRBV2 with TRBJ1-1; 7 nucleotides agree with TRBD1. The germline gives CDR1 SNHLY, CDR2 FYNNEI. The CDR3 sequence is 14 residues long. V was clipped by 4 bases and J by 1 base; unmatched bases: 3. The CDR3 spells CASSGQGGNTEAFF. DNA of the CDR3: TGTGCCAGCAGTGGTCAGGGGGGGAACACTGAAGCTTTCTTT.

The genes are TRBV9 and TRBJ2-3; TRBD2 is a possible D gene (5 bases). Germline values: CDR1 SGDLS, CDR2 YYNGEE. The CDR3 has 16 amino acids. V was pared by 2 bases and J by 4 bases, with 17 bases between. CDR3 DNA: TGTGCCAGCAGCGTCGGACTCCTAGCACCCGCAGATACGCAGTATTTT. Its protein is CASSVGLLAPADTQYF.

CDR3 DNA: TGTGCCAGCTCACAGGGACACAGCGGGGAGCTGTTTTTT. Translation gives CASSQGHSGELFF. The chain carries TRBV18 and TRBJ2-2, with a possible D match to TRBD1 (6 bases). The CDR3 runs to 13 residues. Trimming took off 4 bases at V and 7 bases at J, with 10 bases between the two ends. Germline loops: CDR1 KGHSH, CDR2 LQKENI. Drawing the rest from reference TRBV18 and TRBJ2-2, the complete variable domain is NAGVMQNPRHLVRRRGQEARLRCSPMKGHSHVYWYRQLPEEGLKFMVYLQKENIIDESGMPKERFSAEFPKEGPSILRIQQVVRGDSAAYFCASSQGHSGELFFGEGSRLTVL.

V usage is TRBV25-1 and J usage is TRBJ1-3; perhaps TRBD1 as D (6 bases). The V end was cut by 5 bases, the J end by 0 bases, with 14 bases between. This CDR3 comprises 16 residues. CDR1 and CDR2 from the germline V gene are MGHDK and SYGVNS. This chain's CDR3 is CASSPPQGSSGNTIYF. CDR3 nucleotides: TGTGCCAGCAGTCCCCCCCAGGGGAGCTCTGGAAACACCATATATTTT.

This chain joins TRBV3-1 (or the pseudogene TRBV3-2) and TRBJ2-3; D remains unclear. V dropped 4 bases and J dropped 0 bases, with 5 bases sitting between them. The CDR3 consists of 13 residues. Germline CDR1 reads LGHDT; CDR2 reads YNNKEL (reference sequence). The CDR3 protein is CASSPSSTDTQYF. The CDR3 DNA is TGTGCCAGCAGCCCCTCTAGCACAGATACGCAGTATTTT.

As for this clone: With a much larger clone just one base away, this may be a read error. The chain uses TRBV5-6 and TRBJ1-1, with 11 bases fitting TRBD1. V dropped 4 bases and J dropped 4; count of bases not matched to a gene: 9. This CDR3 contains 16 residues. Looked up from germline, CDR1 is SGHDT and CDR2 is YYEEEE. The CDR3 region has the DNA TGTGCCAGCAGCCCTCAATGGACAGGGGGCCCCACTGAAGCTTTCTTT. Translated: CASSPQWTGGPTEAFF.

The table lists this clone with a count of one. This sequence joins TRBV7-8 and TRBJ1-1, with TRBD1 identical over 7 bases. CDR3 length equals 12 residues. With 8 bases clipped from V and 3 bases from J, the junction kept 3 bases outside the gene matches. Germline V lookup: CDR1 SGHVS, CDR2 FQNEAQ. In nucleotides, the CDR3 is TGTGCCAGCGGGACAGTCGACACTGAAGCTTTCTTT. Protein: CASGTVDTEAFF.

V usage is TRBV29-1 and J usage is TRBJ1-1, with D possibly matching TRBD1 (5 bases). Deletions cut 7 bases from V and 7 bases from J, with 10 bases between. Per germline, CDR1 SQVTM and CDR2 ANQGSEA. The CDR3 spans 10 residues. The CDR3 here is CSGGQVEAFF. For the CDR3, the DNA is TGCAGCGGAGGACAAGTTGAAGCTTTCTTT.

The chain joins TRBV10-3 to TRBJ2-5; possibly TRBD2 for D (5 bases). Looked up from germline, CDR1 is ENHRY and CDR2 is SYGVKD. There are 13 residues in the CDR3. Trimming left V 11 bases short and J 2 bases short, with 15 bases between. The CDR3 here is CASTRAGQETQYF. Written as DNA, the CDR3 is TGTGCCTCAACTAGGGCAGGACAAGAGACCCAGTACTTC.

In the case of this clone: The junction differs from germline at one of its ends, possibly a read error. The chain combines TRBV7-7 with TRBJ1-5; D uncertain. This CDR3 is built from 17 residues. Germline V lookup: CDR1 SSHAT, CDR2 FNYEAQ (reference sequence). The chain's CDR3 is CASSLESIGRFNQPQHF. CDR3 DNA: TGTGCTAGCAGCTTAGAGTCCATTGGCAGATTCAATCAGCCCCAGCATTTT.

CDR3 sequence (DNA): TGTGCCAGCTCACCAGAGGGTGCGGTTTACGGCTACACCTTC. It yields the protein CASSPEGAVYGYTF. The genes are TRBV18 and TRBJ1-2, with D hard to call. The CDR3 consists of 14 residues. Germline CDR1 and CDR2: KGHSH and LQKENI. Trimming stripped 2 bases from V and 8 bases from J, with 15 bases between.

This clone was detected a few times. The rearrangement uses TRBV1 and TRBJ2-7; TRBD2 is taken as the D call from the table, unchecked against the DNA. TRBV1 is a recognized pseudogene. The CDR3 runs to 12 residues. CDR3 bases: TGCACCAGCAGCCAACCCAAGAGGGTTCCGACCTTC. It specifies CTSSQPKRVPTF.

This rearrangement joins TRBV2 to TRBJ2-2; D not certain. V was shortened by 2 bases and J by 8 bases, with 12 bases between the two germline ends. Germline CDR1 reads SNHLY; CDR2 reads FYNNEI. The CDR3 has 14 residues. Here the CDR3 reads CASSERWSGGELFF. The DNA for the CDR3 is TGTGCCAGCAGTGAAAGGTGGTCAGGAGGGGAGCTGTTTTTT.

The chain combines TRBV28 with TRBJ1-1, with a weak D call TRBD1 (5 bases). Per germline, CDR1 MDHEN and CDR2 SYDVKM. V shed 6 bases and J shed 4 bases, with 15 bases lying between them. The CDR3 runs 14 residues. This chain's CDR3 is CASSMGGAPTEAFF. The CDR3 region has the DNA TGTGCCAGCAGCATGGGGGGAGCGCCCACTGAAGCTTTCTTT. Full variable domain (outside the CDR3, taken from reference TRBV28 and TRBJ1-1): DVKVTQSSRYLVKRTGEKVFLECVQDMDHENMFWYRQDPGLGLRLIYFSYDVKMKEKGDIPEGYSVSREKKERFSLILESASTNQTSMYLCASSMGGAPTEAFFGQGTRLTVV.

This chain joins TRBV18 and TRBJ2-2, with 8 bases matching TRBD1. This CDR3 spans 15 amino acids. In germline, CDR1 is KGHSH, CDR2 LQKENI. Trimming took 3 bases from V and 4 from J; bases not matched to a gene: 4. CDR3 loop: CASSPQGALTGELFF. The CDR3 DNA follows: TGTGCCAGCTCACCTCAGGGGGCTCTCACCGGGGAGCTGTTTTTT.

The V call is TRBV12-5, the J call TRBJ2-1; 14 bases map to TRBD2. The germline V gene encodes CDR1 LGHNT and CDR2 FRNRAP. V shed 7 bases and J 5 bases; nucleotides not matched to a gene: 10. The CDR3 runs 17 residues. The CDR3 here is CASDAPGTSGGNNEQFF. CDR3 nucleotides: TGTGCTAGTGATGCTCCCGGGACTAGCGGGGGTAACAATGAGCAGTTCTTC.